Listed below are T cell receptor beta chains from one sample, sequenced in a study of Ad26.COV2.S vaccination and SARS-CoV-2 variants. Sequencing used immunoSEQ multiplex PCR; TCRdb keeps in-frame clones, though not all of them. The sample has about 350,000 clones, about 91% seen once; the top ten hold 3.9%. The sample in question was peripheral blood, obtained after recovery from COVID-19. These receptors came from a human donor who had recovered from COVID-19. CDR3s include the opening cysteine and the closing phenylalanine or tryptophan. D genes are given only for firm matches. Some rows mark clone size as missing; the rest say once, few, many or name a class of expanded clone.

NA	NA	TRBJ1-1	TRBV6-5	TGTGCCGTCAACAGGTTTCGGGACACTGAAGCTTTCTTT	CAVNRFRDTEAFF
NA	NA	TRBJ1-2	TRBV12-3/TRBV12-4	TGTGCCAGCAGTTTTTTACAGGGTGTTACCTACACCTTC	CASSFLQGVTYTF
NA	NA	TRBJ1-3	TRBV6-5	TGTGCCAGCGGCAGCGGCTCTGGAAACACCATATATTTT	CASGSGSGNTIYF
NA	NA	TRBJ2-6	TRBV19	TGTGCCAGTAGTATGAGAGACTCTGGGGCCAACGTCCTGACTTTC	CASSMRDSGANVLTF
TRBD2	NA	TRBJ2-5	TRBV7-9	TGTGCCAGCAGCTCAGGACTAGCGGGGAAAGAGACCCAGTACTTC	CASSSGLAGKETQYF
TRBD2	NA	TRBJ2-7	TRBV27	TGTGCCAGTGCGCCGGGGGGGATTTACGAGCAGTACTTC	CASAPGGIYEQYF
TRBD1	NA	TRBJ1-1	TRBV9	TGTGCCAGCAGCGTAGGCCCAGGGGGATGGGACACTGAAGCTTTCTTT	CASSVGPGGWDTEAFF
NA	once	TRBJ1-4	TRBV9	TGTGCCAGCAGCCTGCGGGGAGCAACTAATGAAAAACTGTTTTTT	CASSLRGATNEKLFF
NA	NA	TRBJ2-1	TRBV18	TGTGCCAGCTCCCTCGTGCAGGACTCCTACAATGAGCAGTTCTTC	CASSLVQDSYNEQFF
TRBD2	NA	TRBJ2-7	TRBV9	TGTGCCAGCAGCGTAGCTTCGGGGGGCTCCTACGAGCAGTACTTC	CASSVASGGSYEQYF
NA	NA	TRBJ1-5	TRBV5-1	TGCGCCAGCAGCTTGGCCGGCCCTTATAGCAATCAGCCCCAGCATTTT	CASSLAGPYSNQPQHF
NA	NA	TRBJ1-3	TRBV27	TGTGCCAGCGGGAAGGAAAGCTCTGGAAACACCATATATTTT	CASGKESSGNTIYF
NA	NA	TRBJ2-5	TRBV9	TGTGCCAGCAGCGTAGGGCAAGGGACTGGGAAAGAGACCCAGTACTTC	CASSVGQGTGKETQYF
TRBD2	NA	TRBJ2-1	TRBV5-1	TGCGCCAGCAGCCCGCCGGGACTAGCGACTAACAATGAGCAGTTCTTC	CASSPPGLATNNEQFF
NA	NA	TRBJ1-1	TRBV3-1/TRBV3-2	TGTGCCAGCAGCGCCCGGAAAGGATCAATGAACACTGAAGCTTTCTTT	CASSARKGSMNTEAFF
TRBD2	NA	TRBJ2-3	TRBV5-6	TGTGCCAGCAGCTTCCAGCGGGGGGGCCCCACAGATACGCAGTATTTT	CASSFQRGGPTDTQYF
NA	NA	TRBJ2-5	TRBV19	TGTGCCAGTACCATGAGGGCCGGAGAGACCCAGTACTTC	CASTMRAGETQYF
TRBD1	NA	TRBJ2-2	TRBV4-1	TGCGCCAGCAGCCCCCGACAGGGACCGAACACCGGGGAGCTGTTTTTT	CASSPRQGPNTGELFF
TRBD2	NA	TRBJ2-1	TRBV10-3	TGTGCCATCAGTGAAGGTGGGGGGGTCTCCTACAATGAGCAGTTCTTC	CAISEGGGVSYNEQFF
TRBD1	NA	TRBJ1-1	TRBV9	TGTGCCAGCAGCGGCCGCGGGACAGGGCTGAACACTGAAGCTTTCTTT	CASSGRGTGLNTEAFF
NA	NA	TRBJ2-1	TRBV6-4	TGTGCCACCTCCTCCCCTAACTACAATGAGCAGTTCTTC	CATSSPNYNEQFF
NA	NA	TRBJ1-1	TRBV19	TGTGCCAGTAGGAACGGTGAAGCTTTCTTT	CASRNGEAFF
NA	NA	TRBJ1-1	TRBV27	TGTGCCAGCAGCCCCGTATACAGGGAGTCCACTGAAGCTTTCTTT	CASSPVYRESTEAFF
NA	NA	TRBJ1-1	TRBV19	TGTGCCAGTAGTCGGGCGGGGTTGAACACTGAAGCTTTCTTT	CASSRAGLNTEAFF
NA	NA	TRBJ2-5	TRBV9	TGTGCCAGCAGCGTAGATGTGAGGCAAGAGACCCAGTACTTC	CASSVDVRQETQYF
TRBD2	NA	TRBJ2-7	TRBV13	TGTGCCAGCAGCTTAGGTCCGGGACTAGCAGAATACGAGCAGTACTTC	CASSLGPGLAEYEQYF
NA	NA	TRBJ1-1	TRBV27	TGTGCCAGCAGTTTAATCCAGGGAAGGACTGAAGCTTTCTTT	CASSLIQGRTEAFF
NA	NA	TRBJ2-7	TRBV12-3/TRBV12-4	TGTGCCAGCAGTTCCACAGTCGAGCAGTACTTC	CASSSTVEQYF
NA	NA	TRBJ1-5	TRBV19	TGTGCCAGTAGTACCGCATGGGTTAGCAATCAGCCCCAGCATTTT	CASSTAWVSNQPQHF
TRBD1	NA	TRBJ1-1	TRBV3-1/TRBV3-2	TGTGCCAGCAGATTCAGGGGGTGGGGGACTGAAGCTTTCTTT	CASRFRGWGTEAFF
NA	NA	TRBJ2-5	TRBV18	TGTGCCAGCTCACCACTATTTCCGACAGGACGGCAAGAGACCCAGTACTTC	CASSPLFPTGRQETQYF
NA	once	TRBJ1-2	TRBV12-3/TRBV12-4	TGTGCCAGCAGTTTCGGGGGTGGCTATGGCTACACCTTC	CASSFGGGYGYTF
NA	NA	TRBJ1-1	TRBV7-9	TGTGCAGTTGACCAGGGAAGCACTGAAGCTTTCTTT	CAVDQGSTEAFF
NA	NA	TRBJ2-5	TRBV12-3/TRBV12-4	TGTGCCAGCAGTTTATCCAGCGAGACCCAGTACTTC	CASSLSSETQYF
NA	NA	TRBJ1-4	TRBV5-1	TGCGCCAGCAGCTTGTTTGGGGAGGAGGCGGAAAAACTGTTTTTT	CASSLFGEEAEKLFF
TRBD1	NA	TRBJ2-3	TRBV12-5	TGTGCTAGTGGGCCAGGGGGTGGAAGACAAATCACAGATACGCAGTATTTT	CASGPGGGRQITDTQYF
NA	NA	TRBJ1-5	TRBV5-1	TGCGCCAGCAGCCAAGGGAGGGGGGACCAGCCCCAGCATTTT	CASSQGRGDQPQHF
NA	NA	TRBJ2-1	TRBV9	TGTGCCAGCAGCGTAGTAGCTACCTCCTACAATGAGCAGTTCTTC	CASSVVATSYNEQFF
NA	NA	TRBJ1-3	TRBV7-8	TGTGCCAGCAGCCCCCTCCGGGAGAAGGGAAACACCATATATTTT	CASSPLREKGNTIYF
TRBD1	NA	TRBJ2-3	TRBV11-3	TGTGCCAGCAGCGCGACCGACAGGGGGCTCGCAGATACGCAGTATTTT	CASSATDRGLADTQYF
NA	NA	TRBJ1-4	TRBV27	TGTGCCAGCAGCAGGGGTCCTCAGGAAAAACTGTTTTTT	CASSRGPQEKLFF